This TCR beta chain was captured by sequencing in a study of T cells after yellow fever vaccination. CDR1 and CDR2 from the germline V gene are SGHTA and FQGNSA. V lost 2 bases to trimming and J lost 5 bases, with 19 bases between them. The CDR3 has 17 amino acids. This clonotype was seen at least ten times. Each CDR3 protein is one row after TCRdb ran MiXCR on the 5' RACE reads. The sample records a few hundred thousand distinct CDR3 sequences, roughly 3.5% being singletons. This specimen was PBMCs, taken 15 days after the yellow fever booster vaccination. The TCR was taken from a man between 18 and 35 years old who received the YFV17D yellow fever vaccine. The gene calls are TRBV7-2 and TRBJ1-5; D uncertain. This chain's CDR3 is CASSLRALLSVYQPQHF. The DNA of the CDR3 is TGTGCCAGCAGCTTAAGAGCTCTACTCTCGGTCTATCAGCCCCAGCATTTT. The complete variable domain, with remaining parts taken from reference TRBV7-2 and TRBJ1-5, reads GAGVSQSPSNKVTEKGKDVELRCDPISGHTALYWYRQSLGQGLEFLIYFQGNSAPDKSGLPSDRFSAERTGGSVSTLTIQRTQQEDSAVYLCASSLRALLSVYQPQHFGDGTRLSIL.